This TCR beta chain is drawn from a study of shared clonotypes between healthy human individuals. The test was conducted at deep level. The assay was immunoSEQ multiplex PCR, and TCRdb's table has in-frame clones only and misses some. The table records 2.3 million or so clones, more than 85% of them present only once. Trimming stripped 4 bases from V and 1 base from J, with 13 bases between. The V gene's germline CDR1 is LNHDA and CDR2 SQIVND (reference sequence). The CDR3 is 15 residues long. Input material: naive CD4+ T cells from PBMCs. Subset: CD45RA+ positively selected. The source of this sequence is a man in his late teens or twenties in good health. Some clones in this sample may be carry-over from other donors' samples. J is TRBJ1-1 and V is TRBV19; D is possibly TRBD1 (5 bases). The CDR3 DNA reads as TGTGCCAGTAGTACCGGGGCGCAACCGAACACTGAAGCTTTCTTT. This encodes CASSTGAQPNTEAFF. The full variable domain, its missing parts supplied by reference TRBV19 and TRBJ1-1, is DGGITQSPKYLFRKEGQNVTLSCEQNLNHDAMYWYRQDPGQGLRLIYYSQIVNDFQKGDIAEGYSVSREKKESFPLTVTSAQKNPTAFYLCASSTGAQPNTEAFFGQGTRLTVV.